This TCR beta chain comes out of a study of blood T cell repertoires in COVID-19. Study-level background: The samples span acute and convalescent COVID-19 from the United States, Italy and Spain. PBMCs, B-cell-depleted T cells, or T cells were the source of the cDNA or gDNA that made up the material.

Per the study methods: By means of reference gene primer amplification, nucleated cell counts were estimated. Sequencing used immunoSEQ multiplex PCR; TCRdb keeps in-frame clones, though not all of them. V and J calls and clone size are copied from that table; D and trimming were computed from the DNA. The table records some 250,000 clones, approximately 91% of them present only once. The CDR3 runs to 13 residues. Per germline, CDR1 SGHTA and CDR2 FQGTGA. V lost 5 bases to trimming and J lost 5 bases, with 12 bases between them. The sample was peripheral blood. This TCR was sampled from a woman aged 25 to 39 with acute or convalescent COVID-19. The chain links TRBV7-3 to TRBJ1-1; D might be TRBD1 (5 bases). In nucleotides, the CDR3 is TGTGCCAGCAGCACTAACGGGGGAACTGAAGCTTTCTTT. Encoded protein: CASSTNGGTEAFF.